These 6 T cell receptor beta chains share one sample of origin, sequenced in a study of PD-1 blockade in classical Hodgkin lymphoma. The patients all showed relapse after autologous stem cell transplantation, while their brentuximab vedotin exposure varied. Clones were sequenced by immunoSEQ multiplex PCR, and TCRdb holds only the in-frame ones, with some missing. Of 35,000 to 55,000 clones listed, over 65% are singletons. Sequenced here: peripheral blood mononuclear cells (PBMCs), sampled before the second cycle of nivolumab. Source of these receptors: a human donor with classical Hodgkin lymphoma.

V gene TRBV6-4 combines with J gene TRBJ1-3; D is ambiguous. V dropped 3 bases and J dropped 0 bases, with 12 bases sitting between them. Looked up from germline, CDR1 is MRHNA and CDR2 is SNTAGT. This CDR3 has 16 amino acids. DNA for the CDR3: TGTGCCAGCAGTGATCCCGGACGGCTCTCTGGAAACACCATATATTTT. Protein sequence: CASSDPGRLSGNTIYF.

This chain connects TRBV6-5 to TRBJ1-6; no clear D. The CDR3 loop spans 16 amino acids. Germline-derived CDR1 and CDR2 are MNHEY and SVGAGI. Trimming shortened V by 0 bases and J by 9 bases, and 15 bases separated the two germline ends. In nucleotides, the CDR3 is TGTGCCAGCAGTTACTCAAGGTCCCCCGCCAGTTCACCCCTCCACTTT. Translated: CASSYSRSPASSPLHF.

The J gene is TRBJ2-4, the V gene TRBV27, with D possibly called TRBD1 or TRBD2 (6 bases each). The germline V gene has CDR1 MNHEY and CDR2 SMNVEV (reference sequence). CDR3 length: 19 amino acids. V was shortened by 6 bases and J by 14 bases, with 38 bases between the two germline ends. CDR3 in amino acids: CASRSEGPPPGDNSPVEYF. The DNA for the CDR3 is TGTGCCAGCAGATCCGAAGGTCCGCCACCGGGGGACAATTCCCCCGTTGAGTACTTC.

The V gene is TRBV9, the J gene TRBJ2-3, with 7 bases matching TRBD2. CDR1 is SGDLS, CDR2 YYNGEE, per germline. The junction had 5 bases not matched to a gene; V was cut back by 0 bases and J by 4 bases. The CDR3 has 15 residues. The CDR3 nucleotides read TGTGCCAGCAGCGTAGGGGTCACTAGCGCAGATACGCAGTATTTT. Amino acid sequence: CASSVGVTSADTQYF.

This chain joins TRBV9 and TRBJ2-1; 9 bases are shared with TRBD1. After removal of 4 bases from V and 6 bases from J, the junction contained 11 bases not matched to a gene. Germline V lookup: CDR1 SGDLS, CDR2 YYNGEE. This CDR3 has 16 residues. The CDR3, as DNA: TGTGCCAGCAGCCCAACCGGGACAGGGTACACCAATGAGCAGTTCTTC. This translates into CASSPTGTGYTNEQFF.

This chain connects TRBV5-1 to TRBJ2-1; 7 bases match TRBD1. Germline V gene data show CDR1 as SGHRS and CDR2 as YFSETQ. This CDR3 is built from 14 residues. V shed 0 bases and J 5 bases; nucleotides not matched to a gene: 2. The CDR3 spells CASSLGQGDNEQFF. The DNA of the CDR3 is TGCGCCAGCAGCTTGGGCCAGGGGGACAATGAGCAGTTCTTC.